A selection of T cell receptor beta chains follows, all from one sample in a study of CD8 T cells in Susac syndrome. A single record per CDR3 protein comes from TCRdb applying MiXCR to the immunoSEQ multiplex PCR reads. The sample carries about 300,000 distinct CDR3 sequences, 65% to 90% recorded once. The sequenced material came from CD8+ T cells from PBMCs. These receptors came from a human donor with multiple sclerosis. The CDR3 runs from the conserved cysteine through the conserved F or W. D genes are given only for firm matches. Rows may omit the clone size; those that give it use once, few, many or a size class.

clone size: .
J gene: TRBJ2-7
D gene: TRBD1
V gene: TRBV28
CDR3 DNA: TGTGCCAGCAGCCTCGGGACAGACATTGAGCAGTACTTC
CDR3 protein: CASSLGTDIEQYF

clone size: .
J gene: TRBJ1-1
D gene: .
V gene: TRBV27
CDR3 DNA: TGTGCCGGCAGTGAGGGGGGAACTGAAGCTTTCTTT
CDR3 protein: CAGSEGGTEAFF

clone size: .
J gene: TRBJ1-1
D gene: .
V gene: TRBV4-1
CDR3 DNA: TGCGCCAGCAGCCAAGCCCCCAGCGGTAACACTGAAGCTTTCTTT
CDR3 protein: CASSQAPSGNTEAFF

clone size: .
J gene: TRBJ1-5
D gene: .
V gene: TRBV5-6
CDR3 DNA: TGTGCCAGCAGCCTTACGGGCCTACTCACGGCGGACCAGCCCCAGCATTTT
CDR3 protein: CASSLTGLLTADQPQHF

clone size: .
J gene: TRBJ2-3
D gene: .
V gene: TRBV27
CDR3 DNA: TGTGCCAGCAGTTTATCACTAGACACAGATACGCAGTATTTT
CDR3 protein: CASSLSLDTDTQYF

clone size: .
J gene: TRBJ2-7
D gene: .
V gene: TRBV13
CDR3 DNA: TGTGCCAGCAGCTCCATTACAGAGGGATCCGCGCTACGAGAGCAGTACTTC
CDR3 protein: CASSSITEGSALREQYF

clone size: once
J gene: TRBJ2-3
D gene: .
V gene: TRBV7-9
CDR3 DNA: TGTGCCAGCAGCGCGGGTGGTGGGGGGACACCCCGCACAGATACGCAGTATTTT
CDR3 protein: CASSAGGGGTPRTDTQYF

clone size: .
J gene: TRBJ2-7
D gene: TRBD2
V gene: TRBV6-2/TRBV6-3
CDR3 DNA: TGTGCCAGCAGTTACCTAGCGGGGACCTACGAGCAGTACTTC
CDR3 protein: CASSYLAGTYEQYF

clone size: .
J gene: TRBJ2-3
D gene: .
V gene: TRBV7-9
CDR3 DNA: TGTGCCAGCAGCTTAGTCCCGATCCAAGGAACAGATACGCAGTATTTT
CDR3 protein: CASSLVPIQGTDTQYF

clone size: few
J gene: TRBJ2-1
D gene: .
V gene: TRBV7-9
CDR3 DNA: TGTGCCAGCAGCACTCTCGAAGTTCTCAATGAGCAGTTCTTC
CDR3 protein: CASSTLEVLNEQFF

clone size: .
J gene: TRBJ2-3
D gene: .
V gene: TRBV11-1
CDR3 DNA: TGTGCCAGCAGCTTTGCCCGGGGCGTGTTCGTCACAGATACGCAGTATTTT
CDR3 protein: CASSFARGVFVTDTQYF

clone size: .
J gene: TRBJ1-1
D gene: .
V gene: TRBV30
CDR3 DNA: TGTGCCTGGAGTGTAGCCAGGAACACTGAAGCTTTCTTT
CDR3 protein: CAWSVARNTEAFF

clone size: .
J gene: TRBJ2-1
D gene: .
V gene: TRBV28
CDR3 DNA: TGTGCCAGCAGTCACCAACCCCCCCAGTGGAAATACAATGAGCAGTTCTTC
CDR3 protein: CASSHQPPQWKYNEQFF

clone size: .
J gene: TRBJ2-7
D gene: TRBD1
V gene: TRBV19
CDR3 DNA: TGTGCCAGTAGTACGGGACAGGGGAACTACGAGCAGTACTTC
CDR3 protein: CASSTGQGNYEQYF

clone size: .
J gene: TRBJ2-7
D gene: .
V gene: TRBV6-5
CDR3 DNA: TGTGCCAGCAGTTACTCCATAACGACAGGCTCCTACGAGCAGTACTTC
CDR3 protein: CASSYSITTGSYEQYF

clone size: .
J gene: TRBJ1-5
D gene: .
V gene: TRBV28
CDR3 DNA: TGTGCCAGCAGTTTCGGCCTTGAGAGACATCAGCCCCAGCATTTT
CDR3 protein: CASSFGLERHQPQHF

clone size: few
J gene: TRBJ2-4
D gene: TRBD1
V gene: TRBV28
CDR3 DNA: TGTGCCAGCAGTCCCGGGACAGGGAGAGACATTCAGTACTTC
CDR3 protein: CASSPGTGRDIQYF

clone size: .
J gene: TRBJ2-7
D gene: .
V gene: TRBV27
CDR3 DNA: TGTGCCAGCAGTTTACAACCGGGATTGGACTACGAGCAGTACTTC
CDR3 protein: CASSLQPGLDYEQYF

clone size: .
J gene: TRBJ2-3
D gene: TRBD2
V gene: TRBV27
CDR3 DNA: TGTGCCAGCACAGCAGCGGGATCTAGCACAGATACGCAGTATTTT
CDR3 protein: CASTAAGSSTDTQYF

clone size: once
J gene: TRBJ1-5
D gene: .
V gene: TRBV7-9
CDR3 DNA: TGTGCCAGCAGCTTAGAGGTCGCTCAGCCCCAGCATTTT
CDR3 protein: CASSLEVAQPQHF

clone size: .
J gene: TRBJ2-7
D gene: TRBD2
V gene: TRBV7-9
CDR3 DNA: TGTGCCAGCAGCCCAGGACTAGCGGGGACACACTACTCCTACGAGCAGTACTTC
CDR3 protein: CASSPGLAGTHYSYEQYF

clone size: .
J gene: TRBJ2-3
D gene: TRBD2
V gene: TRBV7-6
CDR3 DNA: TGTGCCAGCAGCACAAAGCGGGAGGTGGGCACAGATACGCAGTATTTT
CDR3 protein: CASSTKREVGTDTQYF

clone size: .
J gene: TRBJ2-1
D gene: TRBD2
V gene: TRBV6-4
CDR3 DNA: TGTGCCAGCAGCGGGCGGGAGGCCGATGAGCGGTTCTTC
CDR3 protein: CASSGREADERFF

clone size: .
J gene: TRBJ2-4
D gene: .
V gene: TRBV20-1
CDR3 DNA: TGCAGTGCTGGAGACCGCGGAGGGGAAAACATTCAGTACTTC
CDR3 protein: CSAGDRGGENIQYF

clone size: .
J gene: TRBJ1-4
D gene: .
V gene: TRBV11-1
CDR3 DNA: TGTGCCAGCAGCTTAGCGGAACCGAGTTGGGGATACGCAACTAATGAAAAACTGTTTTTT
CDR3 protein: CASSLAEPSWGYATNEKLFF

clone size: .
J gene: TRBJ2-5
D gene: .
V gene: TRBV7-9
CDR3 DNA: TGTGCCAGCAGCTGGCCCCGGGGAGTACTTCCAGAGACCCAGTACTTC
CDR3 protein: CASSWPRGVLPETQYF

clone size: few
J gene: TRBJ2-3
D gene: .
V gene: TRBV4-1
CDR3 DNA: TGCGCCAGCAGCCGACCGAGCGGGCCCAGGACAGATACGCAGTATTTT
CDR3 protein: CASSRPSGPRTDTQYF

clone size: few
J gene: TRBJ2-7
D gene: .
V gene: TRBV11-2
CDR3 DNA: TGTGCCAGCACCGGACAGAGCTCCTACGAGCAGTACTTC
CDR3 protein: CASTGQSSYEQYF

clone size: .
J gene: TRBJ2-5
D gene: .
V gene: TRBV5-6
CDR3 DNA: TGTGCCAGCAGCTTGGCCGGGACCCACGCGGAGACCCAGTACTTC
CDR3 protein: CASSLAGTHAETQYF

clone size: once
J gene: TRBJ2-7
D gene: .
V gene: TRBV13
CDR3 DNA: TGTGCCAGCAGCTCCCTGAGCCCTGGGATGGACGAGCAGTACTTC
CDR3 protein: CASSSLSPGMDEQYF

clone size: .
J gene: TRBJ2-3
D gene: .
V gene: TRBV11-2
CDR3 DNA: TGTGCCAGCAGCCGGTGGTCGTTTACACTCACAGATACGCAGTATTTT
CDR3 protein: CASSRWSFTLTDTQYF

clone size: .
J gene: TRBJ2-1
D gene: .
V gene: TRBV5-6
CDR3 DNA: TGTGCCAGCAGCTTGGCAGAAATATACAATGAGCAGTTCTTC
CDR3 protein: CASSLAEIYNEQFF

clone size: .
J gene: TRBJ2-7
D gene: TRBD2
V gene: TRBV20-1
CDR3 DNA: TGCAGTGCTAGAGACTACACTAGCGGCTACGAGCAGTACTTC
CDR3 protein: CSARDYTSGYEQYF

clone size: .
J gene: TRBJ2-7
D gene: .
V gene: TRBV7-8
CDR3 DNA: TGTGCCAGCAGCATTAGCAGTAACCCTTGGAGTACGTACTTC
CDR3 protein: CASSISSNPWSTYF

clone size: .
J gene: TRBJ2-7
D gene: TRBD2
V gene: TRBV25-1
CDR3 DNA: TGTGCCAGCACCCTGGGGGGGGTTGGCTACGAGCAGTACTTC
CDR3 protein: CASTLGGVGYEQYF

clone size: .
J gene: TRBJ1-2
D gene: .
V gene: TRBV19
CDR3 DNA: TGTGCCAGTGGGTGGGAGTCATCCCACACCTTC
CDR3 protein: CASGWESSHTF

clone size: .
J gene: TRBJ2-1
D gene: .
V gene: TRBV19
CDR3 DNA: TGTGCCAGTAGTAGGGGGCTAAGCTCCTACAATGAGCAGTTCTTC
CDR3 protein: CASSRGLSSYNEQFF

clone size: .
J gene: TRBJ2-1
D gene: .
V gene: TRBV29-1
CDR3 DNA: TGCAGCGTTGAAATCGTGAATTCCTACAATGAGCAGTTCTTC
CDR3 protein: CSVEIVNSYNEQFF

clone size: .
J gene: TRBJ1-5
D gene: .
V gene: TRBV28
CDR3 DNA: TGTGCCAGCAGTTTTGATAGGTGGGAGGGCAATCAGCCCCAGCATTTT
CDR3 protein: CASSFDRWEGNQPQHF

clone size: .
J gene: TRBJ2-1
D gene: TRBD1
V gene: TRBV7-3
CDR3 DNA: TGTGCCAGCAGCTTATTCCGTACCGACAGGGCTATTAACAATGAGCAGTTCTTC
CDR3 protein: CASSLFRTDRAINNEQFF

clone size: .
J gene: TRBJ2-2
D gene: .
V gene: TRBV7-9
CDR3 DNA: TGTGCCAGCAGCCCCCCTCCCACCGGGGAGCTGTTTTTT
CDR3 protein: CASSPPPTGELFF

clone size: .
J gene: TRBJ1-1
D gene: .
V gene: TRBV19
CDR3 DNA: TGTGCCAGTAGTATCGGGATGAACACTGAAGCTTTCTTT
CDR3 protein: CASSIGMNTEAFF

clone size: .
J gene: TRBJ1-4
D gene: TRBD1
V gene: TRBV9
CDR3 DNA: TGTGCCAGCAGCGCGCTAGGACAGGGGGCTAATGAAAAACTGTTTTTT
CDR3 protein: CASSALGQGANEKLFF

clone size: .
J gene: TRBJ2-7
D gene: .
V gene: TRBV27
CDR3 DNA: TGTGCCAGCAGTTTAAGCTCGGGGATGGGGACCTACGAGCAGTACTTC
CDR3 protein: CASSLSSGMGTYEQYF

clone size: once
J gene: TRBJ2-1
D gene: .
V gene: TRBV15
CDR3 DNA: TGTGCCACCAGCAGAGATGGGAGCGTCTACAATGAGCAGTTCTTC
CDR3 protein: CATSRDGSVYNEQFF